The 9 T cell receptor beta chains reported below all come from one sample, sequenced in a study of blood T cell repertoires in COVID-19. Method: immunoSEQ multiplex PCR; TCRdb's copy keeps in-frame clones and lacks some. The sample carries about 180,000 clones, about 88% recorded once. The specimen was PBMCs or T cells enriched from blood (not recorded which). These receptors were taken from a woman between 18 and 30 years old who had recovered from COVID-19.

This chain links TRBV21-1 with TRBJ2-7; no DNA check was done on the table's D call, TRBD1. TRBV21-1 is a recognized pseudogene. The CDR3 is 19 residues long. DNA for the CDR3: TGTGCCAGCAGGGGATTCCGGGACAGGGGGTCTCCATATTCCTACGAGCAGTACTTC. As protein: CASRGFRDRGSPYSYEQYF.

This chain connects TRBV28 to TRBJ1-2; no reliable D call. CDR1 MDHEN and CDR2 SYDVKM come from the germline V gene. The CDR3 covers 11 residues. V was trimmed by 7 bases and J by 4 bases, leaving 7 bases between them. As DNA, the CDR3 is TGTGCCAGCACATACGGCTATGGCTACACCTTC. Translation gives CASTYGYGYTF.

This chain links TRBV7-9 with TRBJ2-7; 8 nucleotides match TRBD1. The ends lost 1 base at V and 13 bases at J; junction bases unmatched: 9. Germline-derived CDR1 and CDR2 are SEHNR and FQNEAQ (reference sequence). The CDR3 loop spans 13 amino acids. The chain's CDR3 is CASSLGVAGQVYF. The CDR3 region has the DNA TGTGCCAGCAGCTTAGGGGTGGCGGGACAGGTCTACTTC.

The V call is TRBV6-1, the J call TRBJ2-6; 10 bases align to TRBD1. The CDR3 loop spans 16 amino acids. Per germline, CDR1 MNHNS and CDR2 SASEGT. The V gene end was trimmed by 4 bases and the J gene end by 0 bases; junction bases not matched to a gene: 0. The CDR3 region is CASSGTGGSGANVLTF. The CDR3, as DNA: TGTGCCAGCAGTGGGACAGGGGGCTCTGGGGCCAACGTCCTGACTTTC.

The chain couples TRBV5-4 to TRBJ2-2, with 9 nucleotides matching TRBD1. Germline lookup yields CDR1 SGHNT and CDR2 YYREEE (reference sequence). The CDR3 is 19 residues long. Trimming took 1 base from V and 4 from J; bases not matched to a gene: 14. The CDR3 region is CASSLLGQGGWFGTGELFF. CDR3 nucleotide sequence: TGTGCCAGCAGCTTGTTGGGACAGGGTGGTTGGTTCGGCACCGGGGAGCTGTTTTTT.

This clone was seen only once. This chain joins TRBV19 and TRBJ1-2; 8 positions match TRBD1. The V gene end was trimmed by 8 bases and the J gene end by 3 bases; junction bases not matched to a gene: 5. Germline CDR1 is LNHDA and CDR2 is SQIVND (reference sequence). This CDR3 spans 13 amino acids. CDR3 DNA sequence: TGTGCCAGTCAGACAGGGGTTGACTATGGCTACACCTTC. Translating it yields CASQTGVDYGYTF.

V usage is TRBV10-3 and J usage is TRBJ2-7; TRBD1 matches 8 bases. This CDR3 contains 15 residues. After removal of 3 bases from V and 2 bases from J, the junction contained 6 bases not matched to a gene. The V gene's germline CDR1 is ENHRY and CDR2 SYGVKD. The CDR3 protein is CAISEQDRGPYEQYF. DNA of the CDR3: TGTGCCATCAGTGAACAAGACAGGGGCCCCTACGAGCAGTACTTC.

The chain joins TRBV7-2 to TRBJ1-5; 11 nucleotides agree with TRBD1. V shed 5 bases, J shed 5 bases, and the junction held 2 bases outside the gene matches. Per the germline V gene, CDR1 is SGHTA and CDR2 is FQGNSA. The CDR3 has 14 residues. The CDR3 reads CASSTGQGDQPQHF. CDR3 in DNA: TGTGCCAGCAGCACGGGACAGGGGGATCAGCCCCAGCATTTT. The variable domain in full, with the rest retrieved from reference TRBV7-2 and TRBJ1-5, is GAGVSQSPSNKVTEKGKDVELRCDPISGHTALYWYRQSLGQGLEFLIYFQGNSAPDKSGLPSDRFSAERTGGSVSTLTIQRTQQEDSAVYLCASSTGQGDQPQHFGDGTRLSIL.

This clone showed up just a few times. This rearrangement joins TRBV12-3 or TRBV12-4 to TRBJ1-1; no reliable D call. This CDR3 comprises 12 residues. The V end was cut by 5 bases, the J end by 6 bases, with 10 bases between. The CDR3, as DNA: TGTGCCAGCAGTCTCCTGCCAGCTGAAGCTTTCTTT. Translation gives CASSLLPAEAFF.